This entry features one T cell receptor (beta chain) sequence. It lacks a known antigen. The record has no base qualities; no much larger clone is one base away. The immunoSEQ Assay, a bias-controlled multiplex PCR, was used to amplify TCRbeta CDR3 regions from genomic DNA. Processing in the source paper ran as follows. Nucleated cell counts per sample were estimated from amplification of reference gene primers within the assay. To quantify the absolute abundance of each unique TCRbeta CDR3 rearrangement, sequence reads were collapsed and filtered. For each sample, productive Simpson clonality was calculated as the square root of Simpson's diversity index across productive rearrangements. TCRdb provides this immuneACCESS table in a form limited to in-frame rearrangements. Some clones are lacking; in checked studies, under half of them reflect an unresolved V gene, and why the rest are absent is not known. V, J and clone size were drawn from that table, and D and trimming were deduced from the DNA. The sample records 45,000 to 55,000 clones, approximately 87% of which are singletons. The biggest ten clones account for approximately 5.3% of the sample.

Relative to germline, V is missing 9 bases and J is missing 5 bases, with 8 bases of the junction outside any gene match. The germline V gene yields KGHDR for CDR1 and SFDVKD for CDR2. Including cysteine and phenylalanine, the CDR3 has 13 amino acids. The read is trimmed to its CDR3 DNA, 39 bases read in frame from base 1. Each collaborating institution followed its own protocols to collect whole blood in K2EDTA tubes. Collaborator samples were shipped for TCRbeta analysis as frozen whole blood, isolated PBMCs, or DNA extracted from either sample type. The data belong to a study of blood T cell repertoires in COVID-19 (dated by TCRdb to the early 2020s). Broadly, across the study: Samples covering the acute and convalescent phases of COVID-19 were provided by collaborators in the United States, Italy and Spain. The prospective study material was composed of cDNA or gDNA derived from T cells, B-cell-depleted T cells, or PBMCs. Subjects who had been exposed to COVID-19, were actively infected with it, or had recovered from it provided the deeply sampled blood TCRbeta repertoires that made up the dataset. The repertoires were released in a freely available public database intended as a resource for research on the immune response to SARS-CoV-2. Samples came from the ongoing ImmuneRACE study (first 160 participants) plus 1,254 subjects from 6 global collaborators. Sample metadata almost always included a de-identified subject ID, COVID-19 status, age in years and sex. Where HLA class I and class II types were available, the types were taken from metadata supplied by the sample provider, not from assay-based typing. Overall results and qualifications from the work: Clinical and demographic metadata were provided uncurated, with the amount varying by source and participant.

The sample consisted of peripheral blood. This chain is built from TRBV24-1 and TRBJ1-2, with 7 bases matching TRBD1. The receptor was derived from a human donor in a cohort sampled during active COVID-19. The DNA reads TGTGCCACCTCTGCCGGGACAGCATATGGCTACACCTTC. Its coded protein is CATSAGTAYGYTF.